These 22 T cell receptor beta chains were sequenced from one sample in a study of cytomegalovirus exposure and HLA in healthy donors (dated by TCRdb to about 2017). The library was obtained by the immunoSEQ multiplex PCR assay. The multiplex PCR relied on a mix of 60 forward primers for TCR Vbeta segments and 13 reverse primers for TCR Jbeta segments. This is the immuneACCESS table as TCRdb keeps it, with only in-frame sequences that have V and J called. A part of the clones is gone; compared with another copy, unresolved V genes explain less than half, and the rest is unexplained. Present in this sample are 90,000 to 110,000 clones, over 70% of which were seen just once. The biggest ten clones account for about 5.3% of the sample. The sample comprised PBMCs. The origin of the receptors is a male donor in good health and CMV-seronegative.

The chain recombines TRBV28 with TRBJ1-1, with a possible D match to TRBD1 (5 bases). Germline CDR1 reads MDHEN; CDR2 reads SYDVKM. The CDR3 is 14 amino acids. V shed 0 bases and J shed 1 base, with 6 bases lying between them. CDR3 region: CASSLWGGNTEAFF. As DNA, the CDR3 is TGTGCCAGCAGTTTATGGGGGGGGAACACTGAAGCTTTCTTT.

In this sample, this clone turned up a few times. The genes are TRBV28 and TRBJ1-5; the D is unclear. The V and J ends lost 7 bases and 7 bases respectively, with 17 bases between them. CDR1 and CDR2 (germline): MDHEN, SYDVKM. This CDR3 has 14 amino acids. CDR3 in amino acids: CASKVAILVQPQHF. In DNA form, the CDR3 reads TGTGCCAGCAAAGTCGCGATCCTGGTGCAGCCCCAGCATTTT.

The chain carries TRBV11-3 and TRBJ2-7; 9 bases map to TRBD1. CDR3 length: 16 residues. Germline V gives CDR1 SGHNT, CDR2 YENEEA. Trimming at V came to 5 bases and at J to 0 bases, leaving 8 bases not matched to a gene. The DNA for the CDR3 is TGTGCCAGCAGCCTGGGGACAGGGATTGGCTCCTACGAGCAGTACTTC. Translation gives CASSLGTGIGSYEQYF.

This clone was seen more than once but under ten times. The chain employs TRBV30 and TRBJ1-1; possibly TRBD1 for D (6 bases). Deletions cut 0 bases from V and 3 bases from J, with 8 bases between. Germline CDR1 GTSNPN, CDR2 SVGIG (reference sequence). The CDR3 spans 13 residues. CDR3 amino acids: CAWSVGGYTEAFF. CDR3 DNA sequence: TGTGCCTGGAGTGTAGGGGGATACACTGAAGCTTTCTTT.

In this sample, this clone turned up a few times. The V gene is TRBV6-1, the J gene TRBJ1-5, with 7 bases matching TRBD1. CDR1 MNHNS and CDR2 SASEGT come from the germline V gene. V was clipped by 7 bases and J by 4 bases; unmatched bases: 4. The length of the CDR3 is 13 residues. The CDR3 is CASKLQGNQPQHF. In DNA, the CDR3 is TGTGCCAGCAAGTTACAGGGGAATCAGCCCCAGCATTTT.

CDR3 amino acids: CASSVALGGDGYTF. The CDR3 DNA reads TGTGCCAGCAGCGTAGCTCTAGGGGGAGATGGCTACACCTTC. The chain is built from TRBV9 and TRBJ1-2; the D gene is possibly TRBD1 (6 bases). The V end was cut by 0 bases, the J end by 6 bases, with 12 bases between. The CDR3 has 14 residues. The V gene's germline CDR1 is SGDLS and CDR2 YYNGEE.

Only a few counts were recorded for this clone. J is TRBJ2-1 and V is TRBV6-1, with a weak D call TRBD2 (7 bases). V was shortened by 0 bases and J by 9 bases, with 15 bases between the two germline ends. This CDR3 region has 15 residues. CDR1 MNHNS and CDR2 SASEGT come from the germline V gene. The CDR3 DNA reads TGTGCCAGCAGTGAAGCAGGGGGGGCTGAGAGTGAGCAGTTCTTC. Its protein product is CASSEAGGAESEQFF.

The V and J genes are TRBV6-5 and TRBJ2-5, with 11 nucleotides matching TRBD1. The J call may be faulty, since TRBJ2-7 better matches the DNA end. CDR1 and CDR2 (germline): MNHEY, SVGAGI. This CDR3 is built from 14 residues. The CDR3 sequence: CASRRTGGGYEQYF. The CDR3 DNA sequence: TGTGCCAGCAGGAGGACAGGGGGCGGTTACGAGCAGTACTTC.

The chain carries TRBV19 and TRBJ1-5; D is unresolved. V lost 3 bases and J 5 bases, leaving 8 bases between the germline ends. The CDR3 length is 13 residues. Germline assignment: CDR1 LNHDA and CDR2 SQIVND (reference sequence). The CDR3 DNA reads as TGTGCCAGTAGTATTAGCGACTATCAGCCCCAGCATTTT. This codes for CASSISDYQPQHF. Looking up the rest from reference TRBV19 and TRBJ1-5 gives the full variable domain: DGGITQSPKYLFRKEGQNVTLSCEQNLNHDAMYWYRQDPGQGLRLIYYSQIVNDFQKGDIAEGYSVSREKKESFPLTVTSAQKNPTAFYLCASSISDYQPQHFGDGTRLSIL.

This chain connects TRBV19 to TRBJ2-7; D is uncertain. V was pared by 10 bases and J by 2 bases, with 18 bases between. Germline loops: CDR1 LNHDA, CDR2 SQIVND (reference sequence). The CDR3 loop spans 14 amino acids. CDR3 protein: CATRHRTDPYEQYF. The CDR3 DNA sequence: TGTGCCACCAGACACCGAACCGATCCCTACGAGCAGTACTTC.

The V and J genes are TRBV7-3 and TRBJ2-7; 11 positions agree with TRBD1. The V gene's germline CDR1 is SGHTA and CDR2 FQGTGA. V was clipped by 5 bases and J by 5 bases; unmatched bases: 11. CDR3 size: 16 residues. Here the CDR3 reads CASSVLGQGASNEQYF. CDR3 nucleotide sequence: TGTGCCAGCAGCGTTCTCGGACAGGGGGCAAGTAACGAGCAGTACTTC.

The chain carries TRBV5-1 and TRBJ2-3; TRBD1 might be the D (5 bases). The CDR3 contains 17 residues. Trimming took 4 bases from V and 5 from J, leaving 23 bases between them. Germline lookup yields CDR1 SGHRS and CDR2 YFSETQ. The CDR3 loop is CASSRLTGQGGEDTQYF. The CDR3 DNA reads as TGCGCCAGCAGCCGACTCACCGGCCAGGGTGGTGAAGATACGCAGTATTTT.

The DNA for the CDR3 is TGTGCCAGCAGTCCTTATGGGACAGGGAGCAACGAGCAGTACTTC. Protein: CASSPYGTGSNEQYF. The chain combines TRBV27 with TRBJ2-7; 9 bases fit TRBD1. The CDR3 is made up of 15 amino acids. V shed 5 bases and J 5 bases; nucleotides not matched to a gene: 10. CDR1 and CDR2 from the germline V gene are MNHEY and SMNVEV (reference sequence).

V and J are TRBV10-1 and TRBJ2-7; the D is unclear. Germline V gene data show CDR1 as WNHNN and CDR2 as SYGVQD (reference sequence). The CDR3 has 13 amino acids. V lost 2 bases, J lost 0 bases, and 5 bases lay in between. CDR3: CASSEGGSYEQYF. CDR3 DNA sequence: TGCGCCAGCAGTGAGGGCGGCTCCTACGAGCAGTACTTC.

The chain combines TRBV9 with TRBJ2-7, with D possibly TRBD2 on 6 matching bases. Looked up from germline, CDR1 is SGDLS and CDR2 is YYNGEE. V shed 0 bases and J shed 4 bases, with 11 bases lying between them. The CDR3 runs to 14 residues. CDR3 sequence reads: CASSVATGEYEQYF. CDR3 coding DNA: TGTGCCAGCAGCGTAGCTACGGGAGAGTACGAGCAGTACTTC.

This chain uses TRBV7-2 with TRBJ2-5; possible D gene TRBD2, 7 bases. Trimming removed 6 bases from V and 9 bases from J, with 20 bases in between. Per the germline V gene, CDR1 is SGHTA and CDR2 is FQGNSA. The CDR3 sequence is 14 residues long. CDR3 DNA sequence: TGTGCCAGCAGTCCCTACACGGGGGCGGGGGCCCAGTACTTC. Protein sequence: CASSPYTGAGAQYF.

This chain connects TRBV7-2 to TRBJ1-1, with D maybe TRBD1 (5 bases). This CDR3 is built from 12 residues. The germline CDR1 and CDR2 sequences are SGHTA and FQGNSA. V was clipped by 1 base and J by 9 bases, with 9 bases between them. CDR3 residues: CASSLVGGQAFF. CDR3 nucleotides: TGTGCCAGCAGCTTAGTGGGGGGTCAAGCTTTCTTT.

The chain has TRBV18 and TRBJ2-7, with D possibly TRBD1 on 7 matching bases. Trimming pared 3 bases from V and 3 bases from J, leaving 15 bases between. This CDR3 is 15 amino acids long. From germline, CDR1 is KGHSH and CDR2 LQKENI. For the CDR3, the DNA is TGTGCCAGCTCACCCAGGGCAGGGGGGCGCTACGAGCAGTACTTC. Its translation: CASSPRAGGRYEQYF.

The gene calls are TRBV6-5 and TRBJ1-5; no definite D call. V lost 6 bases and J 1 base, leaving 7 bases between the germline ends. The germline V gene has CDR1 MNHEY and CDR2 SVGAGI. The CDR3 contains 13 residues. The CDR3, as DNA: TGTGCCAGCAGCCCCGGGAGCAATCAGCCCCAGCATTTT. It translates to CASSPGSNQPQHF.

The chain combines TRBV2 with TRBJ2-7, with D unresolved. Looked up from germline, CDR1 is SNHLY and CDR2 is FYNNEI. This CDR3 spans 12 amino acids. V lost 8 bases and J lost 1, with 9 bases in between. The CDR3 DNA reads as TGTGCCAGCGGGCAGGCGTCCTACGAGCAGTACTTC. Encoded protein: CASGQASYEQYF. Supplemented by reference TRBV2 and TRBJ2-7, the full variable domain reads EPEVTQTPSHQVTQMGQEVILRCVPISNHLYFYWYRQILGQKVEFLVSFYNNEISEKSEIFDDQFSVERPDGSNFTLKIRSTKLEDSAMYFCASGQASYEQYFGPGTRLTVT.

This chain joins TRBV18 and TRBJ2-1; tentatively, D is TRBD1 (5 bases). Trimming took off 2 bases at V and 5 bases at J, with 13 bases between the two ends. The CDR3 is made up of 15 amino acids. Germline V gene lookup returns CDR1 KGHSH and CDR2 LQKENI. This CDR3 reads CASSPIGVFHNEQFF. The CDR3 nucleotides read TGTGCCAGCTCACCAATAGGGGTATTCCACAATGAGCAGTTCTTC.

This clone came up a few times. V usage is TRBV6-1 and J usage is TRBJ2-1; the match to TRBD2 covers 7 bases. Germline loops: CDR1 MNHNS, CDR2 SASEGT. The CDR3 totals 18 residues. With 4 bases clipped from V and 0 bases from J, the junction kept 12 bases outside the gene matches. The DNA for the CDR3 is TGTGCCAGCAGTGGTTGGTCCCTAGCGGCTAGCTCCTACAATGAGCAGTTCTTC. Translating it yields CASSGWSLAASSYNEQFF.